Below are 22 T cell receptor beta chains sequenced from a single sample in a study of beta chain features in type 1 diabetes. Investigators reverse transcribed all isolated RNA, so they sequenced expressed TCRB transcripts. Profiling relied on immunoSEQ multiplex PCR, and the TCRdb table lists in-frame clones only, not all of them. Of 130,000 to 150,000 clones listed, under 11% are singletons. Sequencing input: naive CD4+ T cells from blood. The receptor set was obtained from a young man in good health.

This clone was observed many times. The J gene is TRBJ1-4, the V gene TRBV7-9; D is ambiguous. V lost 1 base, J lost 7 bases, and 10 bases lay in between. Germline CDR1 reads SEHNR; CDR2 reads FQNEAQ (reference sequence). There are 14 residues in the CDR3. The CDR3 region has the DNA TGTGCCAGCAGCTTAGGCGCCCTTGGTGAAAAACTGTTTTTT. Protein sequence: CASSLGALGEKLFF. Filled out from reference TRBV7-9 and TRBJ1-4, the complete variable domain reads DTGVSQNPRHKITKRGQNVTFRCDPISEHNRLYWYRQTLGQGPEFLTYFQNEAQLEKSRLLSDRFSAERPKGSFSTLEIQRTEQGDSAMYLCASSLGALGEKLFFGSGTQLSVL.

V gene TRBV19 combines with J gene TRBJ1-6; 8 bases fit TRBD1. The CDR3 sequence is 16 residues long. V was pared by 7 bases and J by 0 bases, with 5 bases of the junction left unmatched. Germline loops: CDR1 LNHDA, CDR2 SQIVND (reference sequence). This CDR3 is CASNTGGSSYNSPLHF. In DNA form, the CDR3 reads TGTGCCAGTAACACAGGGGGAAGCTCCTATAATTCACCCCTCCACTTT.

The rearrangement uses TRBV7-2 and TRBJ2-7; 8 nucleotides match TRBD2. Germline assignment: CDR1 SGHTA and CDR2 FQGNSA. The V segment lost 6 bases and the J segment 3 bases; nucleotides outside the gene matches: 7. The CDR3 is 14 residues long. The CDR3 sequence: CASSSGLAGYEQYF. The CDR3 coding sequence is TGTGCCAGCAGTTCCGGACTAGCTGGCTACGAGCAGTACTTC.

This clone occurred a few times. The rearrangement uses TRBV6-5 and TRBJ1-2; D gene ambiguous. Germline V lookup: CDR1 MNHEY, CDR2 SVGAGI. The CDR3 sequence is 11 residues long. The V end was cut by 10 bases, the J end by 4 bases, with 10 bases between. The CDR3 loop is CATWGGYGYTF. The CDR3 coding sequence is TGTGCCACCTGGGGAGGCTATGGCTACACCTTC.

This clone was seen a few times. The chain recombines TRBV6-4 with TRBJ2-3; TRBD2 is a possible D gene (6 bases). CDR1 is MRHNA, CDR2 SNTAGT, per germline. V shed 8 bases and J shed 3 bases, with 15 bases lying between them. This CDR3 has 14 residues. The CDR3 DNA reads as TGTGCCAGCTCTCATACGGGAGCGACAGATACGCAGTATTTT. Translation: CASSHTGATDTQYF.

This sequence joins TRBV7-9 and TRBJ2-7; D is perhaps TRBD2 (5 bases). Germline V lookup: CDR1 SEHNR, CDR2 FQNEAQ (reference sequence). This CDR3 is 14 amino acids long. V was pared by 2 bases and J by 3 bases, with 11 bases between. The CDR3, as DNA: TGTGCCAGCAGCTTACTGGAACGGGGCTACGAGCAGTACTTC. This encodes CASSLLERGYEQYF.

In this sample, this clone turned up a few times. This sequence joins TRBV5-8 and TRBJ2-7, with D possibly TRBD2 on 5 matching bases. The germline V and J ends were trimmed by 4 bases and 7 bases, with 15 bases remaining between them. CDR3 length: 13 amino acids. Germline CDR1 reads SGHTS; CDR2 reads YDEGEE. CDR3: CASSRTGLREQYF. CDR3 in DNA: TGTGCCAGCAGCCGCACCGGACTGAGGGAGCAGTACTTC.

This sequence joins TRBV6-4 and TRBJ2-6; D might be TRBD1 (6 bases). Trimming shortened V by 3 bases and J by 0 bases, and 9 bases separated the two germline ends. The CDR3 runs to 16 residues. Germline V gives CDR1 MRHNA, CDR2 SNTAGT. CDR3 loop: CASSESRGSGANVLTF. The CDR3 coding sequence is TGTGCCAGCAGTGAATCCAGGGGCTCTGGGGCCAACGTCCTGACTTTC.

CDR3 region: CASSYLQGRTEAFF. CDR3 nucleotide sequence: TGTGCCAGCAGCTACCTTCAGGGAAGGACTGAAGCTTTCTTT. V gene TRBV11-2 combines with J gene TRBJ1-1; D possibly corresponds to TRBD1 (5 bases). The CDR3 is 14 residues long. V gave up 4 bases and J gave up 5 bases, with 14 bases separating them. Germline assignment: CDR1 SGHAT and CDR2 FQNNGV.

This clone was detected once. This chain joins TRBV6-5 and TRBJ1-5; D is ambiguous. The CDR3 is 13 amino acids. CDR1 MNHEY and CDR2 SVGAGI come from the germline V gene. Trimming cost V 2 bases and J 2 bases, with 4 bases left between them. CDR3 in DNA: TGTGCCAGCAGTTACGCGGGCAATCAGCCCCAGCATTTT. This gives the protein CASSYAGNQPQHF.

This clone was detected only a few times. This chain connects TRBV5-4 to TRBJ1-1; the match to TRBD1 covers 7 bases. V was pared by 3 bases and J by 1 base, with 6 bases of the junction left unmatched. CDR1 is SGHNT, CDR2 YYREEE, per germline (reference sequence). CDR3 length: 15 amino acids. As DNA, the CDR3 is TGTGCCAGCAGCTCTCCCGGGACAGCGAACACTGAAGCTTTCTTT. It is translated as CASSSPGTANTEAFF.

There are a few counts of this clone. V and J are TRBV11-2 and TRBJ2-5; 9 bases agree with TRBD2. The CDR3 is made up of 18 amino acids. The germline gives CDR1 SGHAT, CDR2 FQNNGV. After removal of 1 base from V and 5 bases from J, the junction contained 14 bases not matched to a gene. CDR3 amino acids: CASSLGLLAGGQQETQYF. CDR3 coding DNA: TGTGCCAGCAGCTTAGGGTTGTTGGCGGGGGGGCAACAGGAGACCCAGTACTTC. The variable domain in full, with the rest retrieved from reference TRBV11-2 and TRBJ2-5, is EAGVAQSPRYKIIEKRQSVAFWCNPISGHATLYWYQQILGQGPKLLIQFQNNGVVDDSQLPKDRFSAERLKGVDSTLKIQPAKLEDSAVYLCASSLGLLAGGQQETQYFGPGTRLLVL.

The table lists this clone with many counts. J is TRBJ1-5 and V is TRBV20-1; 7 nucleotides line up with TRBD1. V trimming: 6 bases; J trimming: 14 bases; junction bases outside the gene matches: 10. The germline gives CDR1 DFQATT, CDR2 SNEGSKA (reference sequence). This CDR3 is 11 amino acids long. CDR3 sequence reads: CSASRQGGEHF. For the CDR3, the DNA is TGCAGTGCCAGTCGCCAGGGGGGAGAGCATTTT.

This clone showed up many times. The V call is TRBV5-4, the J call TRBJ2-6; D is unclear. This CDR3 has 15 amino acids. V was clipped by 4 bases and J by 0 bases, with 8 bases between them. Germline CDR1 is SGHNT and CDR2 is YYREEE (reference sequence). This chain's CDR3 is CASSLRISGANVLTF. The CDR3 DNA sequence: TGTGCCAGCAGCCTACGAATCTCTGGGGCCAACGTCCTGACTTTC. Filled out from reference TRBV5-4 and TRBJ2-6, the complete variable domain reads ETGVTQSPTHLIKTRGQQVTLRCSSQSGHNTVSWYQQALGQGPQFIFQYYREEENGRGNFPPRFSGLQFPNYSSELNVNALELDDSALYLCASSLRISGANVLTFGAGSRLTVL.

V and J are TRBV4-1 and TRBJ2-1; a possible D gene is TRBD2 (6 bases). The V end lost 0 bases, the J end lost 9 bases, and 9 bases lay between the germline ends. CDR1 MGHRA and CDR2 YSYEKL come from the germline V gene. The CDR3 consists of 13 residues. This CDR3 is CASSQELAAEQFF. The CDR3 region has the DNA TGCGCCAGCAGCCAAGAACTAGCAGCTGAGCAGTTCTTC.

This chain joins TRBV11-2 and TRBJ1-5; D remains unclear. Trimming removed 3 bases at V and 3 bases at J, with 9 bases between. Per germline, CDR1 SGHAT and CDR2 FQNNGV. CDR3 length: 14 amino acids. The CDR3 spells CASSFSRLNQPQHF. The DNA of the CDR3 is TGTGCCAGCAGCTTCTCCAGGCTCAATCAGCCCCAGCATTTT.

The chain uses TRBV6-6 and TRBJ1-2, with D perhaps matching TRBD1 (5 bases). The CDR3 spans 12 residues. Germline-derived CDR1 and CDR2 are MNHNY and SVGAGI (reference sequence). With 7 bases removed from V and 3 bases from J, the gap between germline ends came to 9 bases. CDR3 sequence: CASKPGDYGYTF. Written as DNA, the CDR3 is TGTGCCAGCAAGCCGGGGGACTATGGCTACACCTTC.

In DNA, the CDR3 is TGTGCCAGCAGAATCGGGGTAATCGCCGGGGAGCTGTTTTTT. Translated, it gives CASRIGVIAGELFF. The V and J genes are TRBV6-5 and TRBJ2-2, with D possibly being TRBD2 (5 bases). Looked up from germline, CDR1 is MNHEY and CDR2 is SVGAGI. The CDR3 has 14 amino acids. Trimming took 6 bases from V and 6 from J, leaving 14 bases between them.

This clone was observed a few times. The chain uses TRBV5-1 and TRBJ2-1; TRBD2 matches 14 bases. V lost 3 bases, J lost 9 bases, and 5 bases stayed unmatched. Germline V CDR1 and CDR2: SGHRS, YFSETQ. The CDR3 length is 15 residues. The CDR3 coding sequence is TGCGCCAGCAGCTCGACTAGCGGGGGGGCTGGTGAGCAGTTCTTC. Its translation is CASSSTSGGAGEQFF.

CDR3 sequence: CASSVDRSYEQYF. The CDR3 bases are TGTGCCAGCAGCGTAGACAGATCCTACGAGCAGTACTTC. The chain is built from TRBV7-2 and TRBJ2-7, with a possible D match to TRBD1 (5 bases). The germline gives CDR1 SGHTA, CDR2 FQGNSA. This CDR3 contains 13 residues. V was clipped by 5 bases and J by 1 base, with 9 bases between them. Supplemented by reference TRBV7-2 and TRBJ2-7, the full variable domain reads GAGVSQSPSNKVTEKGKDVELRCDPISGHTALYWYRQSLGQGLEFLIYFQGNSAPDKSGLPSDRFSAERTGGSVSTLTIQRTQQEDSAVYLCASSVDRSYEQYFGPGTRLTVT.

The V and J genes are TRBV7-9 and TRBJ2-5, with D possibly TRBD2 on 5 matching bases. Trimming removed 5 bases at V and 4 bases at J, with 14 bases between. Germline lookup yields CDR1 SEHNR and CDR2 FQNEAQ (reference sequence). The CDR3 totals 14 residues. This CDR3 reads CASSPRDLIETQYF. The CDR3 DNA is TGTGCCAGCAGCCCCCGGGATCTGATAGAGACCCAGTACTTC.

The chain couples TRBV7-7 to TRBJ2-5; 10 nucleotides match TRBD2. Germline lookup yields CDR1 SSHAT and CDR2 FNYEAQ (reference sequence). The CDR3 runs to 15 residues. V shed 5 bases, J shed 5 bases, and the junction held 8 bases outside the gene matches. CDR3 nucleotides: TGTGCCAGCAGCCGGGGACTAGCGTGGGGCGAGACCCAGTACTTC. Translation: CASSRGLAWGETQYF.